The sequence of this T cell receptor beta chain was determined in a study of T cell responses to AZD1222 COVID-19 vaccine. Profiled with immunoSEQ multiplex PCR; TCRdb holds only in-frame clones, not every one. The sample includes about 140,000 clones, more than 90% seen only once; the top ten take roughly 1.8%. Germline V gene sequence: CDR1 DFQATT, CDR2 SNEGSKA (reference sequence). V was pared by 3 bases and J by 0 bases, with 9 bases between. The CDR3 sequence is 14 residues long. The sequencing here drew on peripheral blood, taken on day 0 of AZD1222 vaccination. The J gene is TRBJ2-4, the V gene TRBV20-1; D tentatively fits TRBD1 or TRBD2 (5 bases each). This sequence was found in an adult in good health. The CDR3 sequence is CSASMGVAKNIQYF. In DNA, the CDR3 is TGCAGTGCTAGTATGGGGGTAGCCAAAAACATTCAGTACTTC.